The clone carrying this T cell receptor (beta chain) was observed once. The sequencing template was cDNA reverse transcribed from extracted RNA. TCRdb's copy holds only in-frame clones and misses some; the assay was immunoSEQ multiplex PCR. The table records around 140,000 clones, approximately 48% of them present only once. Germline V gene sequence: CDR1 SGHRS, CDR2 YFSETQ. Trimming shortened V by 0 bases and J by 0 bases, and 0 bases separated the two germline ends. CDR3 length: 12 amino acids. This record comes from a study of CD8+ T cells in alopecia areata. Study in general: For 6 to 18 months, tofacitinib was taken, and 6 months off drug followed.

The investigators collected lesional scalp punch biopsies and peripheral blood from alopecia areata patients. Sequencing was performed on CD8+ T cells sorted from blood, taken at week 0. The TCR originated in a human donor with alopecia areata. This chain joins TRBV5-1 and TRBJ2-5; D gene ambiguous. CDR3 bases: TGCGCCAGCAGCTTGGACCAAGAGACCCAGTACTTC. Amino acids: CASSLDQETQYF.